This T cell receptor beta chain was identified in a study of OX40 agonist ivuxolimab in advanced cancers. Study-level findings and limits: Some of the lowest clonal expansion was seen in partial responders at 0.1-3.0 mg/kg. Doses of 0.1 to 3.0 mg/kg were accompanied by clonal expansion of CD4+ and CD8+ blood T cells by week 6.

Autoimmune disease history or systemic immunosuppression meant exclusion. As regards this clone: Its target is unknown.

This CDR3 has 15 amino acids. V shed 5 bases, J shed 2 bases, and the junction held 5 bases outside the gene matches. Germline CDR1 SGHVS, CDR2 FNYEAQ. Sequenced by immunoSEQ multiplex PCR; TCRdb stores in-frame clones only, minus some. The data show around 18,000 clones, over 55% seen once. The specimen was CD4+ or CD8+ T cells sorted from blood, collected in a trial of the OX40 agonist ivuxolimab. The chain has TRBV7-6 and TRBJ2-1, with 8 bases lining up with TRBD2. The clonotype was recovered from an adult with an advanced solid tumor such as melanoma, head and neck, liver or kidney cancer. CDR3: CASSALAVPYNEQFF. The CDR3 DNA is TGTGCCAGCAGCGCACTAGCGGTTCCCTACAATGAGCAGTTCTTC.